This T cell receptor (beta chain) appears in the sequencing data of a study of blood T cell repertoires in COVID-19. Overall study: Whether acute or convalescent, the COVID-19 samples came from the United States, Italy and Spain. PBMCs, B-cell-depleted T cells, or T cells provided the cDNA or gDNA that made up the material.

The CDR3 spans 15 residues. Per the germline V gene, CDR1 is MNHEY and CDR2 is SVGAGI. Trimming cost V 4 bases and J 4 bases; bases outside gene matches: 7. Repertoires were generated with immunoSEQ multiplex PCR, while TCRdb's copy carries only in-frame clones and drops some. In the table there are tens of thousands of clones, around four fifths of which are singletons. This clone was recorded at least ten times. This sequence joins TRBV6-5 and TRBJ1-1; TRBD1 agrees at 9 bases. The sample was peripheral blood. This sequence originates from a woman over 75 with active or convalescent COVID-19. CDR3 loop: CASSFGDRAGTEAFF. The CDR3 DNA reads as TGTGCCAGCAGTTTCGGGGACAGGGCCGGCACTGAAGCTTTCTTT.